This T cell receptor beta chain was recorded in a study of blood T cell repertoires in COVID-19. Trimming took off 0 bases at V and 5 bases at J, with 7 bases between the two ends. CDR1 and CDR2 from the germline V gene are KGHSH and LQKENI. This CDR3 has 14 residues. Sequencing was performed with immunoSEQ multiplex PCR; in TCRdb, only in-frame clones are kept and a portion is missing. The table lists fewer than 350,000 clones, around nine tenths of them singletons. Sequenced material: PBMCs or T cells enriched from blood (not recorded which). The sequence derives from a woman aged 35 to 49 who had recovered from COVID-19. The chain is built from TRBV18 and TRBJ1-4; D not certain. The CDR3 region has the DNA TGTGCCAGCTCACCACCCCCGGGGAATGAAAAACTGTTTTTT. Its translation is CASSPPPGNEKLFF.